One and the same sample provided the 20 T cell receptor beta chains below, sequenced in a study of cytomegalovirus exposure and HLA in healthy donors. PCR used 60 Vbeta primers and 13 Jbeta primers. Libraries were prepared by immunoSEQ multiplex PCR; TCRdb keeps only in-frame clonotypes and omits some of them. The data contain approximately 130,000 clones, around two thirds of them singletons. Input material: PBMCs. The receptor source for this set is a woman between 40 and 50 years old in good health and CMV-seronegative.

The CDR3 protein is CASSQPSGGLAGGETQYF. The CDR3 region has the DNA TGCGCCAGCAGCCAACCCAGCGGGGGACTAGCGGGGGGAGAGACCCAGTACTTC. The chain uses TRBV4-1 and TRBJ2-5, with 15 bases that match TRBD2. The CDR3 extends over 18 amino acids. Trimming at V came to 2 bases and at J to 4 bases, leaving 8 bases not matched to a gene. CDR1 MGHRA and CDR2 YSYEKL come from the germline V gene.

This chain joins TRBV20-1 and TRBJ1-1; possibly TRBD1 for D (5 bases). V lost 6 bases, J lost 5 bases, and 10 bases lay in between. The germline V gene has CDR1 DFQATT and CDR2 SNEGSKA (reference sequence). The CDR3 is 11 residues long. The CDR3 DNA sequence: TGCAGTGCCGGAGGGGAGACTGAAGCTTTCTTT. Its protein product is CSAGGETEAFF.

The sample holds one count of this clone. This chain links TRBV6-5 with TRBJ2-2; 7 bases agree with TRBD2. The CDR3 covers 16 residues. J gave up 1 base and V 2 bases, and 4 bases lay outside the gene matches. Germline V gene sequence: CDR1 MNHEY, CDR2 SVGAGI. CDR3 in amino acids: CASSYGGVGNTGELFF. For the CDR3, the DNA is TGTGCCAGCAGTTACGGGGGGGTTGGGAACACCGGGGAGCTGTTTTTT.

The chain uses TRBV19 and TRBJ2-1; the D gene is possibly TRBD2 (5 bases). CDR1 and CDR2 from the germline V gene are LNHDA and SQIVND (reference sequence). V gave up 3 bases and J gave up 0 bases, with 9 bases separating them. The CDR3 loop spans 15 amino acids. The CDR3 DNA reads TGTGCCAGTAGTATCCCGGGGAGCTCCTACAATGAGCAGTTCTTC. The encoded protein is CASSIPGSSYNEQFF.

This clone was detected only once. The rearrangement links TRBV27 to TRBJ2-5, with TRBD2 matching 7 bases. V lost 2 bases, J lost 2 bases, and 8 bases stayed unmatched. The CDR3 extends over 16 amino acids. CDR1 MNHEY and CDR2 SMNVEV come from the germline V gene (reference sequence). The CDR3 protein is CASSLGPSGGQETQYF. Here the CDR3 DNA reads TGTGCCAGCAGTTTAGGGCCATCGGGGGGACAAGAGACCCAGTACTTC.

V and J are TRBV6-1 and TRBJ2-1; maybe TRBD1 (6 bases). The CDR3 is made up of 15 amino acids. CDR1 MNHNS and CDR2 SASEGT come from the germline V gene. Trimming took 6 bases from V and 4 from J, leaving 16 bases between them. DNA of the CDR3: TGTGCCAGCAGCGACCGGGACACCGGATACAATGAGCAGTTCTTC. It yields the protein CASSDRDTGYNEQFF.

V is TRBV7-2 and J is TRBJ2-3, with D possibly matching TRBD2 (6 bases). The V end lost 7 bases, the J end lost 0 bases, and 14 bases lay between the germline ends. Germline V gives CDR1 SGHTA, CDR2 FQGNSA. The CDR3 is 15 residues long. CDR3 in amino acids: CASTQWAGSTDTQYF. CDR3 nucleotides: TGTGCCAGCACCCAATGGGCGGGGAGCACAGATACGCAGTATTTT.

CDR3 sequence reads: CAWSVQPITLHF. DNA of the CDR3: TGTGCCTGGAGTGTACAGCCAATTACCCTCCACTTT. V gene TRBV30 combines with J gene TRBJ1-6; D ambiguous. CDR1 GTSNPN and CDR2 SVGIG come from the germline V gene (reference sequence). The CDR3 has 12 amino acids. V dropped 0 bases and J dropped 14 bases, with 11 bases sitting between them.

V and J are TRBV7-2 and TRBJ1-1; 9 bases align to TRBD1. V lost 5 bases to trimming and J lost 2 bases; unmatched junction nucleotides: 12. CDR3 size: 17 residues. From germline, CDR1 is SGHTA and CDR2 FQGNSA. CDR3 coding DNA: TGTGCCAGCAGCCCCAACCCACCGGGACAGGGCAACACTGAAGCTTTCTTT. The encoded protein is CASSPNPPGQGNTEAFF.

The genes are TRBV4-3 and TRBJ2-7; tentative D call: TRBD1 (5 bases). Germline V gene lookup returns CDR1 LGHNA and CDR2 YSLEER. V was pared by 1 base and J by 2 bases, with 12 bases between. The CDR3 has 15 residues. The CDR3 DNA is TGCGCCAGCAGCCAAGTCGAAGGGGCCGCCTACGAGCAGTACTTC. It is translated as CASSQVEGAAYEQYF.

This chain links TRBV5-6 with TRBJ2-2; TRBD1 matches at 11 bases. The trim removed 3 bases at V and 5 bases at J, leaving 6 bases unmatched. The CDR3 is 16 residues long. Germline values: CDR1 SGHDT, CDR2 YYEEEE. CDR3 loop: CASSWDGQGATGELFF. The CDR3 DNA is TGTGCCAGCAGCTGGGATGGACAGGGGGCGACCGGGGAGCTGTTTTTT.

The chain carries TRBV7-6 and TRBJ1-6; 7 nucleotides line up with TRBD1. The CDR3 contains 15 residues. V was pared by 1 base and J by 6 bases, with 3 bases of the junction left unmatched. Germline-derived CDR1 and CDR2 are SGHVS and FNYEAQ. CDR3 sequence reads: CASSLGRQGNSPLHF. The CDR3 coding sequence is TGTGCCAGCAGCTTAGGTCGACAGGGTAATTCACCCCTCCACTTT.

This clone occurred once. The chain combines TRBV2 with TRBJ1-1; weak D call: TRBD1 (5 bases). The germline V and J ends were trimmed by 6 bases and 5 bases, with 13 bases remaining between them. Germline CDR1 SNHLY, CDR2 FYNNEI. This CDR3 has 13 residues. CDR3 protein: CASRTFGGTEAFF. The CDR3, as DNA: TGTGCCAGCAGAACCTTCGGGGGGACTGAAGCTTTCTTT.

This clone was detected only a few times. The J gene is TRBJ2-3, the V gene TRBV7-3, with TRBD1 as a possible D gene (5 bases). CDR3 length equals 15 residues. CDR1 SGHTA and CDR2 FQGTGA come from the germline V gene. V lost 6 bases and J 0 bases, leaving 13 bases between the germline ends. CDR3 in amino acids: CASSFDRTSTDTQYF. The CDR3 DNA reads TGTGCCAGCAGTTTCGACAGAACTAGCACAGATACGCAGTATTTT.

The gene calls are TRBV5-4 and TRBJ2-1, with 8 bases that match TRBD1. There are 15 residues in the CDR3. The germline CDR1 and CDR2 sequences are SGHNT and YYREEE (reference sequence). V was pared by 4 bases and J by 5 bases, with 8 bases of the junction left unmatched. Written as DNA, the CDR3 is TGTGCCAGCAGCAATCAGGGGGCACTGAACAATGAGCAGTTCTTC. Protein sequence: CASSNQGALNNEQFF.

The gene calls are TRBV4-1 and TRBJ1-2, with D unclear. Trimming stripped 0 bases from V and 0 bases from J, with 20 bases between. The length of the CDR3 is 19 residues. CDR1 and CDR2 (germline): MGHRA, YSYEKL. CDR3 loop: CASSQEITLRLTANYGYTF. The CDR3 DNA reads as TGCGCCAGCAGCCAAGAGATAACTTTACGGCTCACAGCTAACTATGGCTACACCTTC.

This clone appeared many times. The genes are TRBV2 and TRBJ2-2; TRBD2 matches at 9 bases. The germline V gene encodes CDR1 SNHLY and CDR2 FYNNEI. This CDR3 comprises 17 residues. V lost 3 bases to trimming and J lost 8 bases; unmatched junction nucleotides: 13. CDR3: CASSDGRGGPGAGELFF. The CDR3 DNA sequence: TGTGCCAGCAGTGACGGGCGGGGGGGACCAGGGGCTGGGGAGCTGTTTTTT.

This chain uses TRBV19 with TRBJ1-1; D might be TRBD1 (6 bases). V shed 7 bases and J shed 1 base, with 16 bases lying between them. The V gene's germline CDR1 is LNHDA and CDR2 SQIVND (reference sequence). CDR3 length: 15 residues. In DNA, the CDR3 is TGTGCCAGTACCCGGGGGGGGGCTCGGAACACTGAAGCTTTCTTT. This gives the protein CASTRGGARNTEAFF. The whole variable domain, remainder taken from reference TRBV19 and TRBJ1-1, is DGGITQSPKYLFRKEGQNVTLSCEQNLNHDAMYWYRQDPGQGLRLIYYSQIVNDFQKGDIAEGYSVSREKKESFPLTVTSAQKNPTAFYLCASTRGGARNTEAFFGQGTRLTVV.

The chain uses TRBV29-1 and TRBJ1-1, with TRBD1 matching over 7 bases. Germline V lookup: CDR1 SQVTM, CDR2 ANQGSEA. The V and J ends lost 7 bases and 5 bases, in that order; junction bases with no gene match: 7. CDR3 length equals 12 residues. For the CDR3, the DNA is TGCAGCGCCCGGGACAGTGGTACTGAAGCTTTCTTT. Protein product: CSARDSGTEAFF.

The rearrangement joins TRBV30 to TRBJ1-2; weak D call: TRBD1 (6 bases). Germline CDR1 reads GTSNPN; CDR2 reads SVGIG (reference sequence). The CDR3 spans 13 residues. Trimming left V 2 bases short and J 7 bases short, with 14 bases between. DNA for the CDR3: TGTGCCTGGAGTCGATACAGGGAATCTGGCTACACCTTC. As protein: CAWSRYRESGYTF.